Presented here are 32 T cell receptor beta chains from one specimen sequenced in a study of CD4 T cells in relation to SARS-CoV-2 and coronaviruses. Libraries were prepared by immunoSEQ multiplex PCR; TCRdb keeps only in-frame clonotypes and omits some of them. This sample yields about 21,000 clones, of which over 60% are seen a single time; around a sixth belongs to the top ten. Their recognized antigens are unknown. Before the COVID-19 pandemic, during about 2010-2018, CD4+ T cells were taken from unexposed donors. The cells were cultured for 10 days before CD4+ T cells were isolated. Sequencing input: CD4+ T cells from PBMCs, cultured in vitro. The receptor source for this set is a human donor in good health.

The rearrangement joins TRBV7-2 to TRBJ2-2, with D possibly TRBD1 on 7 matching bases. Germline V lookup: CDR1 SGHTA, CDR2 FQGNSA. V lost 1 base and J lost 8, with 17 bases in between. This CDR3 contains 16 residues. This CDR3 reads CASSLGSGGRTGELFF. The CDR3, as DNA: TGTGCCAGCAGCTTAGGCTCAGGGGGGCGAACAGGGGAGCTGTTTTTT. Looking up the rest from reference TRBV7-2 and TRBJ2-2 gives the full variable domain: GAGVSQSPSNKVTEKGKDVELRCDPISGHTALYWYRQSLGQGLEFLIYFQGNSAPDKSGLPSDRFSAERTGGSVSTLTIQRTQQEDSAVYLCASSLGSGGRTGELFFGEGSRLTVL.

V and J are TRBV4-1 and TRBJ1-4, with D maybe TRBD1 (5 bases). The CDR3 extends over 17 amino acids. Deletions cut 1 base from V and 4 bases from J, with 16 bases between. The germline CDR1 and CDR2 sequences are MGHRA and YSYEKL. This CDR3 is CASSQGLATAYNEKLFF. In DNA, the CDR3 is TGCGCCAGCAGCCAAGGTTTGGCGACAGCGTATAATGAAAAACTGTTTTTT.

The table lists this clone with a few counts. The chain is built from TRBV27 and TRBJ1-4; D ambiguous. The germline V gene encodes CDR1 MNHEY and CDR2 SMNVEV (reference sequence). The germline V and J ends were trimmed by 6 bases and 6 bases, with 11 bases remaining between them. This CDR3 contains 13 residues. This CDR3 reads CASSLGPYEKLFF. The CDR3, as DNA: TGTGCCAGCAGCCTCGGTCCGTATGAAAAACTGTTTTTT.

The V gene is TRBV12-3 or TRBV12-4, the J gene TRBJ1-6; D is perhaps TRBD1 (6 bases). This CDR3 region has 12 residues. In nucleotides, the CDR3 is TGTGCGGTCGGGGGCCGTTATTCACCCCTCCACTTT. This translates into CAVGGRYSPLHF.

The chain carries TRBV15 and TRBJ1-1, with D unresolved. V was shortened by 5 bases and J by 10 bases, with 23 bases between the two germline ends. The germline V gene encodes CDR1 LNHNV and CDR2 YYDKDF (reference sequence). The CDR3 is 15 residues long. CDR3 in DNA: TGTGCCACCAGCCCCCGCCGCGGGCAGGACTTAAGAGCTTTCTTT. It encodes CATSPRRGQDLRAFF.

The V call is TRBV6-6, the J call TRBJ2-4, with 7 bases identical to TRBD1. This CDR3 is 18 amino acids long. The germline CDR1 and CDR2 sequences are MNHNY and SVGAGI (reference sequence). The trim removed 5 bases at V and 8 bases at J, leaving 21 bases unmatched. CDR3 protein: CASSPGLRTGPLRDIQYF. Here the CDR3 DNA reads TGTGCCAGCAGTCCTGGCCTTCGGACAGGACCCCTAAGGGACATTCAGTACTTC.

V is TRBV6-5 and J is TRBJ1-3; no clear D gene. V was shortened by 8 bases and J by 0 bases, with 5 bases between the two germline ends. The CDR3 is 12 residues long. The germline gives CDR1 MNHEY, CDR2 SVGAGI. DNA for the CDR3: TGTGCCAGCTCACTCTCTGGAAACACCATATATTTT. Protein sequence: CASSLSGNTIYF.

This clone has just one count. The gene calls are TRBV28 and TRBJ2-7; weak D call: TRBD2 (5 bases). CDR1 and CDR2 (germline): MDHEN, SYDVKM. The CDR3 is made up of 14 amino acids. The V end was cut by 2 bases, the J end by 6 bases, with 14 bases between. The chain's CDR3 is CASSLEGIPSEQYF. CDR3 DNA: TGTGCCAGCAGTTTAGAGGGAATTCCGAGCGAGCAGTACTTC.

This chain joins TRBV20-1 and TRBJ1-3, with D uncertain. This CDR3 region has 12 residues. The V and J ends lost 3 bases and 2 bases respectively, with 5 bases between them. Germline CDR1 DFQATT, CDR2 SNEGSKA (reference sequence). The CDR3 reads CSASSPGNTIYF. The CDR3 DNA follows: TGCAGTGCTAGTAGTCCTGGAAACACCATATATTTT.

The rearrangement links TRBV6-5 to TRBJ2-7; D is ambiguous. The germline CDR1 and CDR2 sequences are MNHEY and SVGAGI. The CDR3 spans 12 residues. V lost 2 bases to trimming and J lost 7 bases, with 9 bases between them. The CDR3 loop reads CASSYARVEQYF. The CDR3 nucleotides read TGTGCCAGCAGTTACGCCCGGGTGGAGCAGTACTTC.

The genes are TRBV19 and TRBJ1-5, with 8 bases identical to TRBD1. The trim removed 1 base at V and 0 bases at J, leaving 8 bases unmatched. The CDR3 contains 18 residues. Germline loops: CDR1 LNHDA, CDR2 SQIVND (reference sequence). The CDR3 reads CASSIAFPGGYSNQPQHF. As DNA, the CDR3 is TGTGCCAGTAGTATAGCCTTCCCAGGGGGCTATAGCAATCAGCCCCAGCATTTT.

The chain employs TRBV6-1 and TRBJ1-6; TRBD1 might be the D (5 bases). Germline CDR1 reads MNHNS; CDR2 reads SASEGT. The ends were cut back, 1 base at V and 8 bases at J, with 15 bases in the middle. The CDR3 runs 16 residues. The CDR3 sequence: CASSEVMQGWDSPLHF. In DNA form, the CDR3 reads TGTGCCAGCAGTGAAGTCATGCAGGGATGGGATTCACCCCTCCACTTT.

This clone showed up just once. V and J are TRBV3-1 (or the pseudogene TRBV3-2) and TRBJ1-1; D is unclear. Trimming removed 2 bases at V and 0 bases at J, with 1 base between. CDR1 is LGHDT, CDR2 YNNKEL, per germline (reference sequence). The CDR3 runs to 12 residues. The CDR3: CASSQMNTEAFF. In DNA form, the CDR3 reads TGTGCCAGCAGCCAAATGAACACTGAAGCTTTCTTT.

This clone was counted only a few times. The rearrangement joins TRBV19 to TRBJ1-5; D gene uncertain. Looked up from germline, CDR1 is LNHDA and CDR2 is SQIVND (reference sequence). The CDR3 is made up of 12 amino acids. V lost 2 bases and J lost 7, with 6 bases in between. CDR3 nucleotides: TGTGCCAGTAGTATATCGAGACAGCCCCAGCATTTT. It is translated as CASSISRQPQHF.

The rearrangement joins TRBV5-1 to TRBJ1-1, with D possibly TRBD1 on 5 matching bases. V lost 3 bases to trimming and J lost 1 base, with 22 bases between them. Germline V CDR1 and CDR2: SGHRS, YFSETQ. This CDR3 contains 18 residues. The CDR3 bases are TGCGCCAGCAGCTCTGGCCTCGGGGGGACCGGAGAGAACACTGAAGCTTTCTTT. Protein product: CASSSGLGGTGENTEAFF.

The V call is TRBV24-1, the J call TRBJ2-5, with a possible D match to TRBD2 (5 bases). The germline CDR1 and CDR2 sequences are KGHDR and SFDVKD. The CDR3 is made up of 12 amino acids. The germline V and J ends were trimmed by 3 bases and 4 bases, with 5 bases remaining between them. The CDR3 loop is CATSDEGETQYF. The CDR3 DNA follows: TGTGCCACCAGTGATGAGGGAGAGACCCAGTACTTC.

The gene calls are TRBV10-3 and TRBJ2-4, with 11 bases aligning to TRBD2. The J segment lost 1 base and the V segment lost 6 bases, leaving 8 bases of the junction unmatched. Germline CDR1 and CDR2: ENHRY and SYGVKD. The CDR3 is 17 amino acids. CDR3 residues: CAISVAGGAGAKNIQYF. In DNA form, the CDR3 reads TGTGCCATCAGCGTAGCGGGAGGGGCGGGGGCCAAAAACATTCAGTACTTC.

This sequence joins TRBV4-1 and TRBJ2-1, with 7 bases aligning to TRBD2. The CDR3 runs 16 residues. The V segment lost 4 bases and the J segment 0 bases; nucleotides outside the gene matches: 6. The germline V gene has CDR1 MGHRA and CDR2 YSYEKL. CDR3 amino acids: CASSPREQASYNEQFF. Written as DNA, the CDR3 is TGCGCCAGCAGCCCGCGGGAGCAGGCCTCCTACAATGAGCAGTTCTTC.

The chain uses TRBV21-1 and TRBJ2-7. TRBV21-1 is a pseudogene segment. CDR3 size: 12 residues. CDR3 sequence: CASSKALDEQYF. DNA for the CDR3: TGTGCCAGCAGCAAAGCATTGGACGAGCAGTACTTC.

The chain uses TRBV12-3 or TRBV12-4 and TRBJ2-7; D not certain. The V gene lost 3 bases and the J gene lost 3 bases, with 9 bases spanning the gap. The CDR3 is made up of 13 amino acids. The CDR3 region has the DNA TGTGCCAGCAGTTTCGACGGCAGCTACGAGCAGTACTTC. It codes for CASSFDGSYEQYF.

The V and J genes are TRBV29-1 and TRBJ2-4; D ambiguous. The germline V gene has CDR1 SQVTM and CDR2 ANQGSEA. V was cut by 5 bases and J by 5 bases, with 7 bases left in between. The CDR3 is made up of 11 amino acids. In DNA form, the CDR3 reads TGCAGCGTTCACAGAGAAAACATTCAGTACTTC. It codes for CSVHRENIQYF.

CDR3 region: CASSFRGSTEAFF. Here the CDR3 DNA reads TGTGCCAGCAGTTTCAGAGGGAGCACTGAAGCTTTCTTT. The V call is TRBV27, the J call TRBJ1-1; unclear D gene. CDR3 length: 13 amino acids. Germline CDR1 MNHEY, CDR2 SMNVEV (reference sequence). V lost 3 bases and J 4 bases, leaving 9 bases between the germline ends.

The chain carries TRBV29-1 and TRBJ2-7; TRBD1 matches 8 bases. The junction had 6 bases not matched to a gene; V was cut back by 8 bases and J by 0 bases. The length of the CDR3 is 13 residues. Per the germline V gene, CDR1 is SQVTM and CDR2 is ANQGSEA. The CDR3 loop is CSIGGTGSYEQYF. For the CDR3, the DNA is TGCAGCATAGGTGGGACAGGCTCCTACGAGCAGTACTTC.

This clone was seen only once. V usage is TRBV24-1 and J usage is TRBJ2-3; 9 nucleotides line up with TRBD1. The J segment lost 4 bases and the V segment lost 5 bases, leaving 6 bases of the junction unmatched. The CDR3 totals 15 residues. Germline V gene sequence: CDR1 KGHDR, CDR2 SFDVKD. As DNA, the CDR3 is TGTGCCACCAGTGTGACGGGACAGGGTTCAGATACGCAGTATTTT. Translated: CATSVTGQGSDTQYF.

This clone was detected only a few times. The rearrangement links TRBV2 to TRBJ1-3; no clear D gene. V gave up 3 bases and J gave up 4 bases, with 10 bases separating them. This CDR3 comprises 14 residues. From germline, CDR1 is SNHLY and CDR2 FYNNEI. CDR3 sequence reads: CASSDKVGGNTIYF. DNA for the CDR3: TGTGCCAGCAGTGATAAGGTCGGAGGAAACACCATATATTTT.

The CDR3 loop is CSVSGGADEAFF. CDR3 sequence (DNA): TGCAGCGTTTCGGGGGGCGCCGATGAAGCTTTCTTT. The chain is built from TRBV29-1 and TRBJ1-1, with D possibly TRBD1 on 6 matching bases. The germline gives CDR1 SQVTM, CDR2 ANQGSEA. Trimming cost V 5 bases and J 7 bases, with 14 bases left between them. The CDR3 has 12 amino acids.

The chain employs TRBV6-1 and TRBJ1-2; 9 bases match TRBD1. J gave up 8 bases and V 0 bases, and 10 bases lay outside the gene matches. This CDR3 region has 16 residues. CDR1 and CDR2 from the germline V gene are MNHNS and SASEGT. DNA for the CDR3: TGTGCCAGCAGTGAAGCGGGGACAGGGTCGAGGAGGGGCTACACCTTC. Protein product: CASSEAGTGSRRGYTF.

The chain recombines TRBV27 with TRBJ2-7; D remains ambiguous. This CDR3 is 13 amino acids long. Germline lookup yields CDR1 MNHEY and CDR2 SMNVEV (reference sequence). The ends were cut back, 1 base at V and 6 bases at J, with 10 bases in the middle. As DNA, the CDR3 is TGTGCCAGCAGTTTATTCTTTGTGGGCGAGCAGTACTTC. Its translation is CASSLFFVGEQYF.

This clone turned up a few times. The genes are TRBV18 and TRBJ1-1, with D tentatively TRBD1 (5 bases). Germline V gene data show CDR1 as KGHSH and CDR2 as LQKENI. Trimming cost V 1 base and J 1 base, with 13 bases left between them. This CDR3 spans 16 amino acids. The CDR3 is CASSPLSRGGNTEAFF. As DNA, the CDR3 is TGTGCCAGCTCACCACTTTCGCGGGGGGGGAACACTGAAGCTTTCTTT.

The chain couples TRBV6-5 to TRBJ2-3; TRBD1 or TRBD2 may be the D gene (7 bases each). With 8 bases removed from V and 0 bases from J, the gap between germline ends came to 15 bases. There are 15 residues in the CDR3. The germline gives CDR1 MNHEY, CDR2 SVGAGI. The DNA for the CDR3 is TGTGCCAGCTCTCAGGGGGACTATAGCACAGATACGCAGTATTTT. Its protein product is CASSQGDYSTDTQYF.

Here the CDR3 DNA reads TGTGCCAGTAGTATCCCCGGGGGCACTGAAGCTTTCTTT. Protein product: CASSIPGGTEAFF. The chain employs TRBV19 and TRBJ1-1; possibly TRBD1 for D (5 bases). Trimming took 3 bases from V and 4 from J, leaving 9 bases between them. Germline V gene sequence: CDR1 LNHDA, CDR2 SQIVND (reference sequence). The CDR3 is 13 residues long.

This clone appeared once. The rearrangement uses TRBV18 and TRBJ1-1, with 9 bases that match TRBD1. From germline, CDR1 is KGHSH and CDR2 LQKENI. V lost 6 bases, J lost 5 bases, and 10 bases stayed unmatched. This CDR3 is built from 15 residues. The CDR3 region has the DNA TGTGCCAGCTCCAGAACAGGGGGCTGGTGGACTGAAGCTTTCTTT. Translating it yields CASSRTGGWWTEAFF.